The T cell receptor beta chain under discussion was sequenced for a study of T cell repertoires in cytomegalovirus infection. At the level of the study: Public TCR beta signature analysis indicated the presence of both CMV infection and matching HLA type. Study-wide results and limits: Adding up the frequency of public TCR beta families identified people who carried CMV plus the relevant HLA.

TCRdb analysed the reads with MiXCR anew, one entry per CDR3 protein. The repertoire includes a few hundred thousand distinct CDR3 sequences, 42% of them detected once, and 43% sits in the top ten. This clonotype is a singleton in its sample. Its antigen remains unidentified. This material consisted of cultured PBMCs, taken from culture after CMV antigen stimulation. This clonotype was obtained from a human donor in good health (CMV status not recorded). Some clones in this sample may be carry-over from other donors' samples.

The DNA for the CDR3 is TGTGCCAGCCACCAAGGCCCGGGCAGGGACACTGAAGCTTTCTTT. Its translation: CASHQGPGRDTEAFF. The genes are TRBV6-5 and TRBJ1-1; tentatively, D is TRBD1 (5 bases). The CDR3 covers 15 residues. V gave up 8 bases and J gave up 3 bases, with 19 bases separating them. In germline, CDR1 is MNHEY, CDR2 SVGAGI.